The clone carrying this TCR beta chain turned up a few times. Only in-frame clones appear in the TCRdb table, and some are missing; sequencing was by immunoSEQ multiplex PCR. Of about 45,000 clones listed, around 90% were seen once; the top ten hold roughly 2.7%. These data are taken from a study of T cell changes during pregnancy in multiple sclerosis. The CDR3 contains 12 residues. CDR1 is SGHRS, CDR2 YFSETQ, per germline. V lost 0 bases to trimming and J lost 4 bases, with 5 bases between them. Sequenced material: CD8+ T cells from peripheral blood mononuclear cells, taken in the second trimester of pregnancy. The chain joins TRBV5-1 to TRBJ2-7; D perhaps matches TRBD1 (5 bases). The clonotype was recovered from a female donor with multiple sclerosis, enrolled in a pregnancy study. The CDR3 sequence: CASSLGTYEQYF. The CDR3 region has the DNA TGCGCCAGCAGCTTGGGGACATACGAGCAGTACTTC.